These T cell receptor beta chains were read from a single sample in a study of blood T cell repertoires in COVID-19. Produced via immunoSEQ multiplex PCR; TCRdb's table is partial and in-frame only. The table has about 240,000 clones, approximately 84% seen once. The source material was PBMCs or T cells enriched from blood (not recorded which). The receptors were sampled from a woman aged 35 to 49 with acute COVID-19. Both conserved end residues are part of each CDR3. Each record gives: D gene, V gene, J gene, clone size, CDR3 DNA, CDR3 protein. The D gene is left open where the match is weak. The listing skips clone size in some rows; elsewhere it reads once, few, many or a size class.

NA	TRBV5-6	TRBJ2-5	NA	TGTGCCAGCAGCTTCACCGGGGAAGAGACCCAGTACTTC	CASSFTGEETQYF
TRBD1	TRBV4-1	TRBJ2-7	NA	TGCGCCAGCAGCCAAGACTTGCAGGGGGCGCAGTACGAGCAGTACTTC	CASSQDLQGAQYEQYF
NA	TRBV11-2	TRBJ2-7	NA	TGTGCCAGCATGGACAGTGGCGAGCAGTACTTC	CASMDSGEQYF
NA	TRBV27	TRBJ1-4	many	TGTGCCAGCAAGAACAGGGTAACTAATGAAAAACTGTTTTTT	CASKNRVTNEKLFF
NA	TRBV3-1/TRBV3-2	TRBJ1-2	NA	TGTGCCAGCAGCCAAGGGCAGGCCGCGGGCTACACCTTC	CASSQGQAAGYTF
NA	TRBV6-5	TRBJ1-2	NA	TGTGCCAGCAGCCGGGCTGGGCAGGAGGACACCTTC	CASSRAGQEDTF
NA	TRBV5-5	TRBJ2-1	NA	TGTGCCAGCAGCTTGGCCTTACGGGTCTCCTACAATGAGCAGTTCTTC	CASSLALRVSYNEQFF
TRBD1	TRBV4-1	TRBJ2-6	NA	TGCGCCAGCAGCCAAGGGACAGGGTCTGGGGCCAACGTCCTGACTTTC	CASSQGTGSGANVLTF
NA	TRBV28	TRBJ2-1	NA	TGTGCCAGCAGGGTCCGGGGGTCCTACAATGAGCAGTTCTTC	CASRVRGSYNEQFF
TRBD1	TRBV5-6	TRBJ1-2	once	TGTGCCAGCAGCTACCGGGACAGGGGAAATGGCTACACCTTC	CASSYRDRGNGYTF
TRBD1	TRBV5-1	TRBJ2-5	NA	TGCGCCAGCAGCCTGGGACAGGGAGAGACCCAGTACTTC	CASSLGQGETQYF
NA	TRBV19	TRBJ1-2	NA	TGTGCCAGTATACCCTTCTACCGCACGGAGGCCCCTAACTATGGCTACACCTTC	CASIPFYRTEAPNYGYTF
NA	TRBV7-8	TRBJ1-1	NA	TGTGCCAGCAGCAAGGGAGTTTCAACGCCGACTGAAGCTTTCTTT	CASSKGVSTPTEAFF
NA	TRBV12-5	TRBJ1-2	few	TGTGCTAGTGGTTTGGGCATTTCTAGCTATGGCTACACCTTC	CASGLGISSYGYTF
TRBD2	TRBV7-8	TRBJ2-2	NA	TGTGCCAGCAGCTTAGGGGGACTAGCGGGAGGGCCGGACACCGGGGAGCTGTTTTTT	CASSLGGLAGGPDTGELFF
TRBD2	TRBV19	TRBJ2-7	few	TGTGCCAGTAGTGCCCGACTAGCGGGAGGTAGCTACGAGCAGTACTTC	CASSARLAGGSYEQYF
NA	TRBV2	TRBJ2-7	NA	TGTGCCAGCATTAGTAGCGTCGCCGTGCAGTACTTC	CASISSVAVQYF
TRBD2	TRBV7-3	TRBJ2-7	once	TGTGCCAGCAGCCTTTCTCCTAGCGGGGGGGCCTACGAGCAGTACTTC	CASSLSPSGGAYEQYF
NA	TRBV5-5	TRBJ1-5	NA	TGTGCCATATCCCAGAAGGGGGGGTTTGATAGCAATCAGCCCCAGCATTTT	CAISQKGGFDSNQPQHF
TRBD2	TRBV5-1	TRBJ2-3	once	TGCGCCAGCAGCTTCGCCAGCGGGAGGGGCACAGATACGCAGTATTTT	CASSFASGRGTDTQYF
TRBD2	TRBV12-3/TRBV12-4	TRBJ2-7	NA	TGTGCCAGCAGCCGCGGGGGGGCCTCCGAGCAGTACTTC	CASSRGGASEQYF
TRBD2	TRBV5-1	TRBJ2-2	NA	TGCGCCAGCAGACCTAGCGGGAGGGCCCTCACCGGGGAGCTGTTTTTT	CASRPSGRALTGELFF
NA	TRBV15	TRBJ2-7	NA	TGTGCCACCAGCAGAGATTTACCGTCGAACGCGAGATTAGCTGGCGAGCAGTACTTC	CATSRDLPSNARLAGEQYF
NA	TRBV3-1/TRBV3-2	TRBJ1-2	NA	TGTGCCAGCAGCCAAGGGTTTATGAAGGGGATTGATGGCTACACCTTC	CASSQGFMKGIDGYTF
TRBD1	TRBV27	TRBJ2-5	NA	TGTGCCAGCAGTTTGGGACAGGGGACCGCTCGGGAGACCCAGTACTTC	CASSLGQGTARETQYF
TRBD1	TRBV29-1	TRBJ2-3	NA	TGCAGCGTTCGACAGGGGGGCACAGATACGCAGTATTTT	CSVRQGGTDTQYF
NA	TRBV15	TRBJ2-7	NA	TGTGCCACCAGCAGAGATCCTGGCCCAGTTGGCGAGCAGTACTTC	CATSRDPGPVGEQYF
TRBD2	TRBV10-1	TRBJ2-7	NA	TGCGCCAGCAGTGGTCCGCAGGGAGAAACGGGAGGGCCTGACTACGAGCAGTACTTC	CASSGPQGETGGPDYEQYF
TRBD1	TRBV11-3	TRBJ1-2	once	TGTGCCAGCAGCGGACCGGGACAGGGGGTGAATGGCTACACCTTC	CASSGPGQGVNGYTF
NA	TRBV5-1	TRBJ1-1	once	TGCGCCAGCAGTCGCTCGGGGATGGAGTTTACTGAAGCTTTCTTT	CASSRSGMEFTEAFF
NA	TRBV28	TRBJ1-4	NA	TGTGCCAGCAGTTTGGGCAGGGAAAAACTGTTTTTT	CASSLGREKLFF
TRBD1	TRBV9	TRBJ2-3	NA	TGTGCCAGCAGCGTAGTCGGACAGGGTATAACAGATACGCAGTATTTT	CASSVVGQGITDTQYF
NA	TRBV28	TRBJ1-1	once	TGTGCCAGCAGTTTCAAGGTCGGGTCCCAAGCTTTCTTT	CASSFKVGSQAFF
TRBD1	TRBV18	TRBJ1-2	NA	TGTGCCAGCTCACGACAGGGGGGCAATTATGGCTACACCTTC	CASSRQGGNYGYTF
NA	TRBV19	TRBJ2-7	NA	TGTGCCAGTAGTATTGGGTCGGGCGGGACCTTCTACGAGCAGTACTTC	CASSIGSGGTFYEQYF
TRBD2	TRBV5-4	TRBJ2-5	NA	TGTGCCAGCAGCTTGGTTCTAGCGGGAGGCCAAGAGACCCAGTACTTC	CASSLVLAGGQETQYF
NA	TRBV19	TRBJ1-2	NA	TGTGCCAGTAGTATCCCTAACGGGGATGTCTACACCTTC	CASSIPNGDVYTF
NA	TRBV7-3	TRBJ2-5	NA	TGTGCCAGCAGCTTAAATGGCGGCCAAGAGACCCAGTACTTC	CASSLNGGQETQYF
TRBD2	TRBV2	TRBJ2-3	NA	TGTGCCAGCAGTGAGCTAGCGGGAGGGGGGGATACGCAGTATTTT	CASSELAGGGDTQYF
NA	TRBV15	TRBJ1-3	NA	TGTGCCACCACGACAGGTGAAGGAGCTGGAAACACCATATATTTT	CATTTGEGAGNTIYF
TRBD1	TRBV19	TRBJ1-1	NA	TGTGCCAGTAGGAGGGACAGGGTCGACACTGAAGCTTTCTTT	CASRRDRVDTEAFF
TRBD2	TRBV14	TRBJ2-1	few	TGTGCCAGCAGCCCGGGTGGGGAGGGGCTAAGCGGGGAGCAGTTCTTC	CASSPGGEGLSGEQFF
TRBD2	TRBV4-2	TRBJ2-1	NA	TGTGCCAGCAGCCAAGGTGAACTAGCGGGAGAAATGAATGAGCAGTTCTTC	CASSQGELAGEMNEQFF
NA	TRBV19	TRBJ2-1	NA	TGTGCCGTAGGATTTGGTTTGTCGGGGGGCCTATACAATGAGCAGTTCTTC	CAVGFGLSGGLYNEQFF
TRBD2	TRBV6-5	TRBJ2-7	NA	TGTGCCAGCACGACTAGCGGGAGTTTCGAGCAGTACTTC	CASTTSGSFEQYF
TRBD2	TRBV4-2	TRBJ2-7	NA	TGTGCCAGCACCCCGATAGCGGGAGGCTCCTACGAGCAGTACTTC	CASTPIAGGSYEQYF
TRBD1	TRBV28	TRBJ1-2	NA	TGTGCCAGCAGTTTTTACAGGGGGTCTGGCTACACCTTC	CASSFYRGSGYTF
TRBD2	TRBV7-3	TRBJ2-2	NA	TGTGCCAGCAGCACCGGGACTAGCGGGAGTTTTGTCGGGGAGCTGTTTTTT	CASSTGTSGSFVGELFF
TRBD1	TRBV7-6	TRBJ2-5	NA	TGTGCCAGCAGCTTAGGGACAGGGGGGGGAGAGACCCAGTACTTC	CASSLGTGGGETQYF
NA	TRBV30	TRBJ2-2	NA	TGTGCCTGGAGTGTTCACGGGGGCACCGGGGAGCTGTTTTTT	CAWSVHGGTGELFF
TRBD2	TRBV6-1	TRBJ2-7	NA	TGTGCCAGCAGTGAAGCGCCATCGAGCGGGGTCATATTC	CASSEAPSSGVIF
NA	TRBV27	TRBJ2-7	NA	TGTGCCAGCAGCAAACTAGGTTCCTACGAGCAGTACTTC	CASSKLGSYEQYF
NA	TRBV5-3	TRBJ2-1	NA	TGTGCCAGAAGAAAGCACTCAAGGAGCTCCTACAATGAGCAGTTCTTC	CARRKHSRSSYNEQFF